This TCR beta chain stems from a study of Graves' ophthalmopathy and Graves' hyperthyroidism. Study-level points and caveats: A 13-signature model separated ophthalmopathy from stable hyperthyroidism, about 90% sensitivity, approximately 80% specificity.

Regarding this clonotype: Antigen specificity is unknown. One end of the junction varies from germline; a read error may be responsible.

The germline V gene encodes CDR1 SGDLS and CDR2 YYNGEE. CDR3 length: 13 residues. Where ophthalmopathy was present, donors had moderate-to-severe activity, CAS ≥3, NOSPECS ≥4 and duration under 3 months. The PBMCs had their origin in 7.5 to 10 ml of fresh peripheral blood. Amplification targeted the TCR beta CDR3 regions, with RNA transcripts as the source material. RT-PCR in the first round used HTBI primers; a second-round multiplex PCR followed. From the multiplex PCR reads, TCRdb called clonotypes with MiXCR, one entry per CDR3 protein. The sample holds hundreds of thousands of distinct CDR3 sequences; roughly 40% are singletons and the top ten take approximately 43%.

V usage is TRBV9 and J usage is TRBJ1-1; D gene unclear. This receptor was obtained from an adult man with Graves' ophthalmopathy. The sample comprised peripheral blood. The chain's CDR3 is CTSSPRSGTEAFF. The CDR3 DNA follows: TGTACCAGCAGCCCCCGGAGCGGCACTGAAGCTTTCTTT.